This TCR beta chain originates from a study of cytomegalovirus exposure and HLA in healthy donors listed by TCRdb under 2017. With regard to the full study: An earlier analysis of fewer than 750 of the donors reported 276 Gb of sequence data and around 120 million unique TCR beta sequences obtained from about 170 million T cells. Roughly 300 gigabases of sequencing data and tens of millions of unique TCR sequences were included in an early release covering about 700 HLA-typed donors. Of the roughly 400 genotyped donors, about 80% fell in the genetic ancestry cluster associated with self-reported Caucasian donors. The study aimed to test whether cataloging public T cell receptors could reveal signatures of past pathogen exposure. The study profiled the T cell repertoires of more than 500 subjects by immunosequencing and related them to cytomegalovirus serostatus. Along with the approximately 620-subject first cohort, a separate validation cohort of over 90 different subjects was used. To predict cytomegalovirus infection status, the study brought together high-throughput TCR immunosequencing, statistical association of individual TCRs with disease status, and machine learning. A later analysis re-examined previously published TCR beta repertoires from 610 or so donors and added high-resolution HLA genotyping to investigate patterns of TCR occurrence. The later analysis used no new phenotypic data to find candidate immune exposures, relying instead on TCR beta sequences and their occurrence across donors. To decide whether each TCR beta V gene segment behaved as functional or pseudogenic, an earlier analysis of approximately 590 of the donors relied on high-throughput TCR beta sequencing. Donor age, sex, ethnicity and CMV serostatus were collected together with the repertoire data. A later genetic analysis took genome-wide SNP genotypes for about 55% of the 666 donors and used that subset as a discovery cohort. All discovery cohort repertoires had been generated on a single sequencing platform. HLA typing covered class I and class II loci at four-digit resolution. The number of donors typed differed by locus, with roughly 629-640 for A, B, C, DRB1 and DQB1, roughly 520 for DQA1, 606 for DPA1, and approximately 470 for DPB1. About five DR-DQ haplotypes were treated as single units for association and clustering because of strong linkage in the cohort. Among about 360 genotyped donors of the cohort, an average of approximately 250,000 unique TCR beta nucleotide sequences were sequenced per donor, around 20% of them non-productive. The paper's findings and limits, for the study overall: Assigning TCR associations to individual alleles was difficult when HLA alleles, especially DR and DQ, strongly co-occurred. The cohort was sequenced for TCR beta chains only, and without alpha or paired-chain data the features that could be detected were limited. Presence/absence analyses assumed roughly uniform sequencing depth across donors, an assumption that may not hold. The study gave a list of about 150 TCR beta chains associated with cytomegalovirus. Linkage disequilibrium might explain the correlated functional status among segregating V segments, but an unknown experimental factor could not be excluded. A cluster of highly shared sequence variants was judged likely to represent a technical artifact of the sequencing pipeline. A further reported finding was that TCR beta sequences accurately predicted the HLA-A and HLA-B alleles for most subjects in the first cohort. CMV serostatus was the only immune exposure information available for the cohort. The classifier was reported to diagnose cytomegalovirus status with high specificity and sensitivity in both the original cohort and the validation cohort. Specific HLA alleles were associated with over 15,000 TCR beta sequences at a false discovery rate of 0.05 in a later analysis. Because counts were too low, seventeen rarely observed V segments, including chromosome 9 orphons, were excluded from the earlier analysis of under 650 of the donors. While some public TCRs were present in many individuals, most TCR sequences turned up only very rarely across donors. Compared with the roughly 670-donor mean, donors in an Asian-associated ancestry cluster had fewer N-insertions in productive TCRs, according to a later genetic analysis. According to a later analysis, parvovirus B19, influenza, CMV and Epstein-Barr virus appeared linked to several top co-occurrence clusters. Three of the identified cytomegalovirus-associated TCR beta chains were confirmed in vitro to be specific for cytomegalovirus antigens. A later analysis found that HLA-associated TCR beta chains were more clonally expanded and had lower generation probabilities than equally common non-associated chains. Because HLA typing was missing for some donors at each locus, association tests included only the typed subset. A later genetic analysis associated a missense DCLRE1C variant with V-gene and J-gene trimming of TCR beta chains, and an independent cohort replicated the association. The authors suggested that the approach could potentially be generalized to other disease states and immunological phenotypes. Broadly in line with IMGT annotations, most TCR beta V segments showed up in productive rearrangements about 90% or about 30% of the time in an earlier analysis of approximately 600 of the donors. A later analysis found that most CMV-associated TCR beta chains appeared HLA-restricted, with HLA associations seemingly driven largely by CMV exposure. According to a later analysis, TCR association rates differed among HLA loci, with DRB1 alleles showing the most associated TCRs and HLA-C alleles showing the fewest.

Libraries were made using the immunoSEQ multiplex PCR assay. For the multiplex PCR, a mixture combining 60 forward primers for TCR Vbeta segments and 13 reverse primers for TCR Jbeta segments was used. Amplification of the CDR3 region of rearranged TCR beta genes was performed with a multiplex PCR assay on genomic DNA. The amplified TCR beta libraries were sequenced on the Illumina HiSeq System as 87-base-pair reads. The study's own analysis went as follows. Across the 600 to 700 repertoires, a later analysis counted 78 million or so unique TCR beta chains, approximately 12 million of which were shared by at least two donors. A nearest-neighbor algorithm error-corrected the raw reads and collapsed the reads into unique sequences, merging closely related sequences to remove PCR and sequencing errors. Alignment of CDR3 sequences to IMGT reference sequences was used to assign V, D and J gene segments. Each retained sequence needed at least a six-nucleotide match to both a V gene segment and a J gene segment. Rearrangements were classified as productive when the CDR3 lacked stop codons and remained in frame with V and J, and all other rearrangements were classified as non-productive. CDR3 was defined according to IMGT convention as the region running from the second conserved V-encoded cysteine to the conserved J-encoded phenylalanine. Sequences without an unambiguous match to a single V gene segment were excluded from the earlier analysis of 450 to 650 of the donors. An earlier analysis of around 600 of the donors classified V segments as functional when productive rearrangements were above 56.7% and as segregating when the standard deviation between donors was above 5%. A statistical classification framework was built to diagnose cytomegalovirus status from the catalog of TCR beta chain sequences. In a later analysis, V and J genes were assigned by comparing TCR nucleotide sequences against IMGT/GENE-DB human TR gene sequences. A later analysis assigned CDR3 sequences and most-parsimonious VDJ recombination scenarios with the TCRdist pipeline. A later analysis defined each TCR beta chain by its CDR3 amino acid sequence plus V-gene family, and excluded reads lacking a unique V-gene family. A later analysis removed 592 highly shared, low-generation-probability nucleotide sequences to deal with suspected cross-contamination and a sequencing artifact. In a later analysis, a clonal expansion index for each public chain was calculated from normalized within-repertoire ranks of inferred template counts. In a later analysis, generation probabilities were computed using a VDJ recombination model fitted to out-of-frame rearrangements, and the results were checked against IGoR. A later analysis scored TCR-TCR, TCR-HLA and TCR-CMV co-occurrence with hypergeometric tests, applying a repertoire-size bias correction to TCR pairs. To estimate false discovery rates, a later analysis permuted the HLA or CMV assignments 20 times. A later analysis grouped co-occurring TCRs with DBSCAN, adding TCRdist sequence similarity when clustering within HLA-allele-positive subsets. Repertoires with fewer than 30,000 or more than 120,000 public chains were left out of co-occurrence clustering, as were about 5 repertoires with anomalous nucleotide sharing. What TCRdb holds here is the immuneACCESS table cut down to in-frame rearrangements. Part of the clones is not present; checked against another copy, under half of the missing clones reflect an unresolved V gene, and the others are unexplained. V and J calls and clone size come straight from that table; D and trimming were deduced from the DNA. The sample's own table lists tens of thousands of clones. 2.3% of the sample goes to the ten largest clones.

Concerning this clone itself: Its antigen is unknown.

The cohort consisted of approximately 670 healthy bone marrow donors. At the time of sampling, every cohort member was nominally healthy, though immune exposures that went unrecorded were likely present. The donor tested CMV seronegative, placing the donor among the approximately 360 seronegative members of the cohort. Every donor gave a peripheral blood sample, and the peripheral blood mononuclear cells from that sample were used for TCR beta sequencing. Genomic DNA extraction from the blood cell samples was performed with the Qiagen DNeasy Blood Extraction Kit. This TCR came from a female donor in good health and CMV-seronegative. The specimen was PBMCs.

The CDR3 here reads CASSLTGGSYEQYF. The DNA sequence is as follows: TGTGCCAGCAGCTTAACAGGGGGATCCTACGAGCAGTACTTC. The chain was built from TRBV13 and TRBJ2-7, and TRBD1 aligns with 8 junction nucleotides. The germline V end is reduced by 2 bases and the J end by 1 base; junction bases left unmatched: 1. CDR1 and CDR2 are read off the germline V gene (reference sequence) as PRHDT and FYEKMQ. Reading from cysteine to phenylalanine, the CDR3 counts 14 amino acids. The CDR3 DNA has 42 bases and is translated from base 1.